This is a list of T cell receptor beta chains from one sample in a study of blood T cell repertoires in COVID-19. TCRdb's copy holds only in-frame clones and misses some; the assay was immunoSEQ multiplex PCR. The table has about 430,000 clones, approximately 88% seen once. Sample: PBMCs or T cells enriched from blood (not recorded which). These receptor sequences come from a woman aged 30 to 39 with acute COVID-19. Both conserved end residues are part of each CDR3. A D gene is named only where the DNA matches it firmly. Not every row has a clone size; where given, it reads once, few, many or a size class.

>.|TRBV9|.|TRBJ1-1|17
TGTGCCAGCAGCGTAGTAAGGGCAGGACAAATGAACACTGAAGCTTTCTTT
CASSVVRAGQMNTEAFF
>.|TRBV9|.|TRBJ2-3|17
TGTGCCAGCAGCAAACCCAGGGCGGGGCCAAGCACAGATACGCAGTATTTT
CASSKPRAGPSTDTQYF
>.|TRBV5-1|.|TRBJ1-4|16
TGCGCCAGCAGCTTGGCCTCGGGAGAAGTTTGGGAAAAACTGTTTTTT
CASSLASGEVWEKLFF
>.|TRBV7-3|.|TRBJ2-5|14
TGTGCCAGCAGCTCGGGACACCTGGGGGAGACCCAGTACTTC
CASSSGHLGETQYF
>TRBD1|TRBV6-5|.|TRBJ1-4|12
TGTGCCACCGGACAGGAGTATGAAAAACTGTTTTTT
CATGQEYEKLFF
>.|TRBV13|once|TRBJ2-7|14
TGTGCCAGCAGCTTGGGGACCAGGGGTAACGAGCAGTACTTC
CASSLGTRGNEQYF
>TRBD2|TRBV4-1|few|TRBJ2-1|19
TGCGCCAGCAGCCAAGATCACCGGACTAGCGGGGGGGCCTCCAATGAGCAGTTCTTC
CASSQDHRTSGGASNEQFF
>TRBD1|TRBV5-6|once|TRBJ2-7|13
TGTGCCAGCAGCGCCCGGGACAGAGGGGGGCAGTACTTC
CASSARDRGGQYF
>TRBD2|TRBV5-4|.|TRBJ2-5|15
TGTGCCAGCAGGCCGGGACTAGCGGCCCAAGAGACCCAGTACTTC
CASRPGLAAQETQYF
>TRBD2|TRBV3-1/TRBV3-2|.|TRBJ2-5|15
TGTGCCAGCAGCCTCCTGTGGGGGGGGTCAGAGACCCAGTACTTC
CASSLLWGGSETQYF
>.|TRBV7-6|.|TRBJ1-1|13
TGTGCCAGCAGCTCGGGAGGGAACACTGAAGCTTTCTTT
CASSSGGNTEAFF
>.|TRBV21-1|.|TRBJ2-7|17
TGTGCCAGCAGCAAAGGAGGAGTCCTAGCGGGGTACCACGAGCAGTACTTC
CASSKGGVLAGYHEQYF
>.|TRBV19|.|TRBJ1-5|13
TGTGCCAGTAGCCTAGGACAAAATCAGCCCCAGCATTTT
CASSLGQNQPQHF
>TRBD1|TRBV7-9|.|TRBJ1-2|15
TGTGCCAGCACCGACCGCTCCCCGGGACAGGGAAGCTACACCTTC
CASTDRSPGQGSYTF
>TRBD2|TRBV5-1|.|TRBJ2-1|15
TGCGCCAGCAGCTTGAGGCGGGGGGCCTACAATGAGCAGTTCTTC
CASSLRRGAYNEQFF
>.|TRBV24-1|once|TRBJ2-4|18
TGTGCCACCAGTGACCCTGCCACGGGCCCGGGGGCCAAAAACATTCAGTACTTC
CATSDPATGPGAKNIQYF
>TRBD1|TRBV7-2|.|TRBJ1-1|14
TGTGCCAGCACAGACAGGGGGCTGAACACTGAAGCTTTCTTT
CASTDRGLNTEAFF
>.|TRBV5-8|.|TRBJ1-2|15
TGTGCCAGCAGCTTGGAAGGGCTAGGGGTCTATGGCTACACCTTC
CASSLEGLGVYGYTF
>.|TRBV19|.|TRBJ1-5|13
TGTGCCAGTACTGGACAGATCAATCAGCCCCAGCATTTT
CASTGQINQPQHF
>.|TRBV9|.|TRBJ1-1|13
TGTGCCAGCAAGAACCAGGGTGACACTGAAGCTTTCTTT
CASKNQGDTEAFF
>TRBD1|TRBV30|.|TRBJ2-7|14
TGTGCCTGGGATGGGACAGAAAATCCGGACGAGCAGTACTTC
CAWDGTENPDEQYF
>TRBD1|TRBV7-8|.|TRBJ1-4|16
TGTGCCAGCAGCTTTGAAATAGGGGGCGCCTATGAAAAACTGTTTTTT
CASSFEIGGAYEKLFF
>.|TRBV5-1|.|TRBJ1-4|17
TGCGCCAGCAGCCCGTTGGACCCACGGAGGACTAATGAAAAACTGTTTTTT
CASSPLDPRRTNEKLFF
>.|TRBV4-1|.|TRBJ1-1|13
TGCGCCAGCAGCCCACTGGTGAACACTGAAGCTTTCTTT
CASSPLVNTEAFF
>TRBD2|TRBV28|.|TRBJ2-4|15
TGTGCCAGCAACCCTGCAGGCGGGGGGAAGAACATTCAGTACTTC
CASNPAGGGKNIQYF
>TRBD2|TRBV20-1|.|TRBJ2-7|14
TGCAGTGCTAGTAACGCGGGGGGGCCAGACGAGCAGTACTTC
CSASNAGGPDEQYF
>TRBD1|TRBV9|few|TRBJ2-3|15
TGTGCCAGCAGCCCAGGGGACAGGGGCACAGATACGCAGTATTTT
CASSPGDRGTDTQYF
>.|TRBV5-4|.|TRBJ2-7|16
TGTGCCAGCAGCATCCGCGTAGGACACCTCTACTACGAGCAGTACTTC
CASSIRVGHLYYEQYF
>TRBD1|TRBV14|.|TRBJ1-2|16
TGTGCCAGCAGCCCTCTAGAACGGACAGGGGACTATGGCTACACCTTC
CASSPLERTGDYGYTF
>TRBD2|TRBV6-5|.|TRBJ2-6|14
TGTGCCAGCAGGGGAGGGGCTGGGGCCAACGTCCTGACTTTC
CASRGGAGANVLTF
>.|TRBV7-2|.|TRBJ2-7|14
TGTGCCAGCAGCTTAGCGTTTAGCTCCTACGAGCAGTACTTC
CASSLAFSSYEQYF
>.|TRBV28|.|TRBJ1-5|15
TGTGCCAGCAGTTTGTCCACCAGGGTTTCCCAGCCCCAGCATTTT
CASSLSTRVSQPQHF
>.|TRBV28|.|TRBJ1-2|13
TGTGCCAGCACCCTAGGGCGGGAGTATGGCTACACCTTC
CASTLGREYGYTF
>TRBD1|TRBV2|.|TRBJ1-2|13
TGTGCCAGCAGGGGAGAGGGGGCCTATGGCTACACCTTC
CASRGEGAYGYTF
>.|TRBV13|few|TRBJ2-4|14
TGTGCCAGCAGCGGTGGAGGGTTGGAAAACATTCAGTACTTC
CASSGGGLENIQYF
>.|TRBV5-1|few|TRBJ1-2|13
TGCGCCAGCAGCTTGGAGGGACTTAGTAACTACACCTTC
CASSLEGLSNYTF
>TRBD2|TRBV4-3|.|TRBJ2-7|15
TGCGCCAGCAGCCCAGGCGGGAGTACTTTCTACGAGCAGTACTTC
CASSPGGSTFYEQYF
>.|TRBV12-5|once|TRBJ2-3|15
TGTGCTAGTGGTTTTGGGCCCATACAGAGAGATACGCAGTATTTT
CASGFGPIQRDTQYF
>.|TRBV14|.|TRBJ2-1|16
TGTGCCAGCAGCCATTGGGCTAGCGCAGCCTACAATGAGCAGTTCTTC
CASSHWASAAYNEQFF
>TRBD2|TRBV6-4|few|TRBJ2-1|14
TGTGCCAGCAGTGACGCGGGGGGCAGCAATGAGCAGTTCTTC
CASSDAGGSNEQFF
>TRBD1|TRBV30|.|TRBJ2-7|16
TGTGCCTGGAGTGTACGAAGGCCAGGGGGCTTCGGAGAGCAGTACTTC
CAWSVRRPGGFGEQYF
>.|TRBV19|.|TRBJ1-1|13
TGTGCCAGTGCGGGACGGGAAGGCACTGAAGCTTTCTTT
CASAGREGTEAFF
>.|TRBV3-1/TRBV3-2|.|TRBJ2-6|17
TGTGCCAGCAGCCAAGACGGGGGGCCGCAAGGGGCCAACGTCCTGACTTTC
CASSQDGGPQGANVLTF
>TRBD1|TRBV15|few|TRBJ2-1|14
TGTGCCACCAGCAGAGATAAACAGGGGTTTGAGCAGTTCTTC
CATSRDKQGFEQFF
>.|TRBV7-9|once|TRBJ2-4|15
TGTGCCAGCAGCTTGGGGAGGGGGTTGGTTAACATTCAGTACTTC
CASSLGRGLVNIQYF
>TRBD2|TRBV19|once|TRBJ2-4|19
TGTGCCAGTAGTATAGATCTAGCGGGGACGGATTCGGCCAAAAACATTCAGTACTTC
CASSIDLAGTDSAKNIQYF
>.|TRBV5-4|.|TRBJ1-3|13
TGTGCCAGCAGCTTGAAAGGACAAGACACCATATATTTT
CASSLKGQDTIYF
>TRBD2|TRBV7-2|.|TRBJ2-2|15
TGTGCCAGCAGCTTAAGGCGGGGGGACACCGGGGAGCTGTTTTTT
CASSLRRGDTGELFF
>.|TRBV5-8|.|TRBJ2-1|13
TGTGCCAGCAGCACTTATAACTCCAATGAGCAGTTCTTC
CASSTYNSNEQFF
>.|TRBV4-2|.|TRBJ1-2|15
TGTGCCAGCAGCCAAGAGGGGCAGGACCGGTATGGCTACACCTTC
CASSQEGQDRYGYTF
>TRBD2|TRBV10-1|.|TRBJ2-3|16
TGCGCCAGCAGTGAGAGGCGGGGGGGAAGCACAGATACGCAGTATTTT
CASSERRGGSTDTQYF
>.|TRBV25-1|.|TRBJ1-1|13
TGTGCCAGCAGTAAGACGACGGGGACTGAAGCTTTCTTT
CASSKTTGTEAFF
>.|TRBV5-1|.|TRBJ2-1|16
TGCGCCAGCAGCTTAGTAGACACGGGATTGCGGGGTGAGCAGTTCTTC
CASSLVDTGLRGEQFF
>TRBD1|TRBV6-5|.|TRBJ1-2|14
TGTGCCACCAACCTCAGGGGGGCAGACTATGGCTACACCTTC
CATNLRGADYGYTF
>.|TRBV18|.|TRBJ1-2|13
TGTGCCAGCTCGTTGGACAGAAACTATGGCTACACCTTC
CASSLDRNYGYTF
>TRBD1|TRBV27|.|TRBJ2-7|15
TGTGCCAGCAGTTTCCGCGGGACAGGGAGTTACGAGCAGTACTTC
CASSFRGTGSYEQYF